This passage covers 16 T cell receptor beta chains from one sample sequenced in a study of shared clonotypes between healthy human individuals. Naive CD8 populations comprised CD45RO-negative cells positively selected for CCR7, excluding terminally differentiated effector memory CD45RA+ cells. Profiled with immunoSEQ multiplex PCR; TCRdb holds only in-frame clones, not every one. The sample shows roughly 810,000 clones, about 96% of them seen only once. The sequenced sample was naive CD8+ T cells sorted from blood. These receptor sequences come from a man aged 25 to 40 in good health.

This clone was observed a handful of times. The chain joins TRBV29-1 to TRBJ2-1; D may be TRBD2 (6 bases). Germline loops: CDR1 SQVTM, CDR2 ANQGSEA. The CDR3 is made up of 15 amino acids. V was clipped by 1 base and J by 0 bases, with 10 bases between them. The CDR3 reads CSVEGIGSSYNEQFF. The CDR3 DNA reads as TGCAGCGTTGAAGGGATCGGGAGCTCCTACAATGAGCAGTTCTTC.

The chain recombines TRBV6-1 with TRBJ1-5, with TRBD1 matching 8 bases. Germline assignment: CDR1 MNHNS and CDR2 SASEGT. Trimming took 2 bases from V and 0 from J; bases not matched to a gene: 9. The CDR3 totals 18 residues. The CDR3 DNA sequence: TGTGCCAGCAGTGAAATCAAAGGACAGGGCTATAGCAATCAGCCCCAGCATTTT. Its protein is CASSEIKGQGYSNQPQHF.

The chain links TRBV28 to TRBJ2-5; 8 nucleotides align to TRBD1. CDR3 size: 15 residues. V shed 7 bases and J 5 bases; nucleotides not matched to a gene: 12. Germline V gives CDR1 MDHEN, CDR2 SYDVKM. The CDR3 protein is CASNVGQGGRETQYF. The CDR3 DNA reads as TGTGCCAGCAACGTCGGACAGGGAGGAAGGGAGACCCAGTACTTC.

CDR3 region: CASSSVTSGRTSTDTQYF. DNA for the CDR3: TGTGCCAGCAGCTCTGTTACTAGCGGGAGGACCTCCACAGATACGCAGTATTTT. This sequence joins TRBV7-6 and TRBJ2-3, with 12 bases matching TRBD2. This CDR3 contains 18 residues. The junction had 10 bases not matched to a gene; V was cut back by 4 bases and J by 2 bases. CDR1 SGHVS and CDR2 FNYEAQ come from the germline V gene.

The chain recombines TRBV28 with TRBJ1-4, with 8 bases fitting TRBD1. V was pared by 7 bases and J by 5 bases, with 9 bases of the junction left unmatched. The CDR3 contains 15 residues. Germline V gene data show CDR1 as MDHEN and CDR2 as SYDVKM. The CDR3 nucleotides are TGTGCCAGCACCCCCAAGGGGACAGGCAATGAAAAACTGTTTTTT. Residues: CASTPKGTGNEKLFF.

The chain uses TRBV9 and TRBJ2-3; no definite D call. Germline lookup yields CDR1 SGDLS and CDR2 YYNGEE. CDR3 length equals 12 residues. Trimming pared 3 bases from V and 6 bases from J, leaving 8 bases between. The CDR3 here is CASSDTLDTQYF. The CDR3 DNA is TGTGCCAGCAGCGATACTTTGGATACGCAGTATTTT.

This chain links TRBV4-1 with TRBJ2-2; D may be TRBD2 (5 bases). Between the trimmed V and J ends, which lost 0 bases and 0 bases, there was a span of 11 bases. Per germline, CDR1 MGHRA and CDR2 YSYEKL. The CDR3 sequence is 17 residues long. The CDR3 bases are TGCGCCAGCAGCCAAGAAGAGGACTGGACGAACACCGGGGAGCTGTTTTTT. Amino acids: CASSQEEDWTNTGELFF.

The V call is TRBV4-1, the J call TRBJ2-7; D not certain. The CDR3 has 13 residues. V lost 1 base and J 6 bases, leaving 10 bases between the germline ends. Germline V CDR1 and CDR2: MGHRA, YSYEKL. The CDR3 nucleotides read TGCGCCAGCAGCCAAGGCGAGCTAGGCGAGCAGTACTTC. It yields the protein CASSQGELGEQYF.

The chain joins TRBV25-1 to TRBJ2-1; no reliable D call. The CDR3 runs 11 residues. CDR1 and CDR2 from the germline V gene are MGHDK and SYGVNS. V lost 5 bases, J lost 9 bases, and 8 bases lay in between. CDR3 DNA sequence: TGTGCCAGCAGTTCCAGCTTTGAGCAGTTCTTC. Residues: CASSSSFEQFF.

This clone has only one observation. The V call is TRBV10-1, the J call TRBJ2-7; D uncertain. The germline V gene has CDR1 WNHNN and CDR2 SYGVQD (reference sequence). The CDR3 is 15 amino acids. The V end lost 0 bases, the J end lost 2 bases, and 11 bases lay between the germline ends. The DNA for the CDR3 is TGCGCCAGCAGTGAGTCTAACAGCGTCCCCTACGAGCAGTACTTC. Translating it yields CASSESNSVPYEQYF.

The chain links TRBV7-9 to TRBJ2-7, with D possibly being TRBD1 (6 bases). Germline CDR1 is SEHNR and CDR2 is FQNEAQ (reference sequence). Between the trimmed V and J ends, which lost 1 base and 1 base, there was a span of 11 bases. This CDR3 is 15 amino acids long. The CDR3 here is CASSLDLQGSYEQYF. The CDR3 DNA reads as TGTGCCAGCAGCTTAGACCTACAGGGTTCCTACGAGCAGTACTTC.

The chain carries TRBV5-4 and TRBJ1-4; no firm D call. Trimming took off 0 bases at V and 8 bases at J, with 11 bases between the two ends. Germline CDR1 and CDR2: SGHNT and YYREEE (reference sequence). The CDR3 runs to 14 residues. The CDR3 here is CASSLGEGEEKLFF. CDR3 sequence (DNA): TGTGCCAGCAGCTTGGGAGAAGGAGAGGAAAAACTGTTTTTT.

The rearrangement links TRBV4-3 to TRBJ2-1; TRBD2 agrees at 8 bases. The length of the CDR3 is 14 residues. Germline-derived CDR1 and CDR2 are LGHNA and YSLEER. J gave up 4 bases and V 1 base, and 0 bases lay outside the gene matches. The CDR3 is CASSQGLAYNEQFF. The CDR3 nucleotides read TGCGCCAGCAGCCAAGGACTAGCGTACAATGAGCAGTTCTTC.

The chain is built from TRBV28 and TRBJ1-2; 7 nucleotides line up with TRBD1. The CDR3 is 14 amino acids. V shed 4 bases, J shed 4 bases, and the junction held 6 bases outside the gene matches. Germline V lookup: CDR1 MDHEN, CDR2 SYDVKM. The CDR3 sequence: CASSSPDRAYGYTF. CDR3 nucleotide sequence: TGTGCCAGCAGTTCCCCAGACAGGGCCTATGGCTACACCTTC.

The CDR3 protein is CSVEGDDREENTIYF. CDR3 coding DNA: TGCAGCGTTGAAGGGGACGACAGGGAAGAAAACACCATATATTTT. This rearrangement joins TRBV29-1 to TRBJ1-3, with 7 bases matching TRBD1. Looked up from germline, CDR1 is SQVTM and CDR2 is ANQGSEA. The CDR3 covers 15 residues. Trimming at V came to 1 base and at J to 6 bases, leaving 9 bases not matched to a gene. Variable domain in full (rest from reference TRBV29-1 and TRBJ1-3): SAVISQKPSRDICQRGTSLTIQCQVDSQVTMMFWYRQQPGQSLTLIATANQGSEATYESGFVIDKFPISRPNLTFSTLTVSNMSPEDSSIYLCSVEGDDREENTIYFGEGSWLTVV.

This chain uses TRBV28 with TRBJ2-7, with TRBD2 identical over 11 bases. Unmatched junction bases numbered 8, after V lost 5 bases and J lost 2 bases. There are 16 residues in the CDR3. The V gene's germline CDR1 is MDHEN and CDR2 SYDVKM. The chain's CDR3 is CASSLSSGRSPYEQYF. CDR3 bases: TGTGCCAGCAGTCTATCTAGCGGGAGGTCTCCCTACGAGCAGTACTTC.